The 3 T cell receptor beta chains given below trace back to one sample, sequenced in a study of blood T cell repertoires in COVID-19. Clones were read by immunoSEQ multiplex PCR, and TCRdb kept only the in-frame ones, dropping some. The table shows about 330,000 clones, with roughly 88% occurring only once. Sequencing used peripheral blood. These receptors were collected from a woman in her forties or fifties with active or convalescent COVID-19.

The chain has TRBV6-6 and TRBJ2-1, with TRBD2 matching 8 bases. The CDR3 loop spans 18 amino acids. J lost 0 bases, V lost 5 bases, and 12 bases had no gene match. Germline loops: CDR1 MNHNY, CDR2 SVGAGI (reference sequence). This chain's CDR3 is CASSPGTRRSSSYNEQFF. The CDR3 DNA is TGTGCCAGCAGTCCCGGGACTAGAAGAAGTAGCTCCTACAATGAGCAGTTCTTC.

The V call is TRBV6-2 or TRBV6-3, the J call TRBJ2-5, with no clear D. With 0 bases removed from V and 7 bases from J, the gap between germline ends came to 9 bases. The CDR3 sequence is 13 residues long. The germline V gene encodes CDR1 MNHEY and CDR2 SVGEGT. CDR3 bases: TGTGCCAGCAGTTACTCGACTGGGTTGACCCAGTACTTC. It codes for CASSYSTGLTQYF.

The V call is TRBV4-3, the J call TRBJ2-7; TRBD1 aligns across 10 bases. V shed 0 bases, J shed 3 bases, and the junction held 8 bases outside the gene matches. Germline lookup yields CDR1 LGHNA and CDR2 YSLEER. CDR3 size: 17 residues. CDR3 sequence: CASSQESWGTGDYEQYF. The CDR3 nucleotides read TGCGCCAGCAGCCAAGAGAGCTGGGGGACAGGGGACTACGAGCAGTACTTC.